This TCR beta chain appears in the sequencing data of a study of blood T cell repertoires in COVID-19. Across the whole study: COVID-19 samples from acute and convalescent phases originated in the United States, Italy and Spain. The cDNA or gDNA used as material had been derived from T cells, B-cell-depleted T cells, or PBMCs.

Authors' analysis steps: Reference gene primer amplification in the assay estimated nucleated cell counts. TCRdb's table, derived via immunoSEQ multiplex PCR, lists solely in-frame clones and lacks some. V and J calls and clone size are those listed in that table; D and trimming were worked out from the DNA. The table includes some 71,000 clones, 81% detected once. The origin of this receptor is a woman between 65 and 79 years old with acute or convalescent COVID-19. The source material was peripheral blood.

The CDR3 DNA reads TGTGCCAGCAGCTTAGAAGGACAGGGTGGGGAGACCCAGTACTTC. Protein: CASSLEGQGGETQYF. The gene calls are TRBV11-2 and TRBJ2-5; TRBD1 aligns across 8 bases. The ends lost 0 bases at V and 5 bases at J; junction bases unmatched: 5. This CDR3 contains 15 residues. Per the germline V gene, CDR1 is SGHAT and CDR2 is FQNNGV.